Given below is one T cell receptor beta chain in context. Which antigen it targets is not known. No base qualities exist here, and no much larger clone lies one base off it. From the germline V gene, CDR1 is KGHSH and CDR2 is LQKENI. The V end gives up 3 bases and the J end 3 bases, leaving 5 bases in the junction not matched to a gene. CDR3 length: 15 amino acids, cysteine to phenylalanine. The DNA shown is the 45-base CDR3, in frame from base 1. Using the deep immunoSEQ assay, TCR CDR3 regions were amplified from genomic DNA by multiplex PCR. Extracted genomic DNA from each cell subset was distributed evenly across all wells of several immunoSEQ 96-well plates, and each plate was treated as a replicate. Each replicate PCR for sorted subsets received around 200 ng genomic DNA, equal to some 32,000 T cell genomes. Purified libraries were measured with a Qubit 3.0 fluorometer, size-checked on a Bioanalyzer 2100, and measured again with the KAPA Library Quantification kit. A separate single-read 150-cycle Illumina NextSeq 550 flow cell was used to sequence each immunoSEQ 96-well plate. The source study handled its data this way. The immunoSEQ output contained only junctional sequences without quality scores, so filtering could not match that applied to full-length reads. Sequences were annotated with PyIR, a Python wrapper for IgBLAST v1.9, and V/J genes and CDR3 were assigned using IMGT germline references. Reads with weak V/J assignments (E-value above 1e-6), missing CDR3, stop codons, out-of-frame junctions, or ambiguous translated residues were removed. V3J clonotypes were defined as sequences sharing an identical inferred V gene, J gene, and CDR3 amino acid sequence. To compute the percentage overlap between repertoires, the number of shared unique clonotypes was divided by the size of the smaller repertoire. Repertoire richness was assessed with RTK rarefaction, the Chao1 estimator, and Recon v2.1 estimates of unobserved clonotypes. Generation probabilities were computed with OLGA for all TCRbeta clonotypes obtained by the gDNA method from four donors. TCRdb limited this immuneACCESS table to in-frame rearrangements with V and J called. A share of clones is missing; checked studies link under half to unresolved V genes, and the rest is unexplained. Clonal size and the V and J genes are those of that table, whereas D and trimming came from the DNA. This sample is represented by about 330,000 clones; under 80% of them were singletons. The ten most abundant clones make up 10% of the sample.

The donors were healthy, HIV-negative adults who had no recently reported acute infections or vaccinations. Only Caucasian adults living in Nashville, Tennessee, USA were represented among the donors. CD4+ T cells were enriched by magnetic negative selection, after which naive cells were positively selected on CD45RA and the negative fraction was taken as the memory subset. Blood was collected by leukapheresis, and PBMCs were isolated by Ficoll-Histopaque density gradient centrifugation and then cryopreserved in liquid nitrogen vapor phase. Purity and quantity of every magnetically sorted T cell population were checked by analytical flow cytometry. Each sorted fraction had its genomic DNA isolated and then quantified by UV absorbance on a Nanodrop 2000c. This sample was taken from a study of shared clonotypes between healthy human individuals (dated by TCRdb to 2018 to 2021). For context, the study as a whole: The cohort comprised a couple of women and a few men aged 18 to 49 years. Per donor, three plates each were used for CD4 naive and CD4 memory, two for CD8 naive, and one for CD8 memory. The study deeply sequenced blood TCR repertoires of several healthy adults to estimate repertoire size and the extent of clonotype sharing between individuals. To increase sequencing depth and limit assay-specific biases, TCR repertoire library preparation and sequencing were carried out by different laboratories using diverse techniques. Per donor, leukapheresis produced somewhere between about 0.85 and 10 billion PBMCs.

On the study overall, not on this receptor specifically: When a handful of donors were compared, the shared fraction of clonotypes was around 5.1% for naive CD4, 3% to 4% for naive CD8, roughly 2.5% for memory CD4, and approximately 0.4% for memory CD8. Larger estimated clonotype richness was generally found for naive subsets than for memory subsets. Sampling was limited to blood, and TCR repertoires in tissue likely differ from TCR repertoires in blood. Compared with non-shared clonotypes, clonotypes shared by all four sorted-subset donors had higher generation probabilities. Because the study included a small number of donors, the genetic and exposure-history diversity represented was limited. Based on pairwise subsampling, the degree of clonotype sharing among donors was expected to be affected by sequencing depth. Even with the large sequencing depth, rarefaction of the sorted-subset datasets indicated that sequencing was incomplete.

The receptor chain draws on TRBV18 and TRBJ2-4; TRBD1 lines up with 7 middle nucleotides. The origin of this receptor is a man between 25 and 39 years old in good health. The specimen sequenced was memory CD4+ T cells sorted from blood. In light of the paper, this sample's cell subset or site label describes: CD45RA-negative fraction. The nucleotide sequence is given as TGTGCCAGCTCACCGGGGACAGATCACAAAAACATTCAGTACTTC. Its protein product is CASSPGTDHKNIQYF.